This T cell receptor beta chain stems from a study of T cell repertoires and HLA-DP antigens. Turning to the study itself: Donor ages ranged from 18-to-29 to 60-to-69; a couple of men, one woman.

TCRdb's table, derived via immunoSEQ multiplex PCR, lists solely in-frame clones and lacks some. The table lists roughly 110,000 clones, 92% of them singletons. On this clone: Its antigen is not identified.

CDR3 length equals 16 residues. Germline-derived CDR1 and CDR2 are SGHTA and FQGNSA. V was clipped by 5 bases and J by 5 bases; unmatched bases: 12. The specimen was CD4+ T cells from PBMCs. The sequence derives from a woman under 30 in good health and CMV-seronegative. This chain connects TRBV7-2 to TRBJ2-3, with TRBD2 matching over 8 bases. CDR3 bases: TGTGCCAGCAGCCCTGGGGGTAGCGGGAATATAGATACGCAGTATTTT. Its protein product is CASSPGGSGNIDTQYF.